The rows below give T cell receptor beta chains drawn from one sample of a study of cytomegalovirus exposure and HLA in healthy donors. Libraries were prepared by immunoSEQ multiplex PCR; TCRdb keeps only in-frame clonotypes and omits some of them. The sample shows 200,000 or so clones, around 80% of them seen only once. Sequencing input: PBMCs. Receptor source: a man aged 50 to 59 in good health and CMV-seronegative. CDR3s include the opening cysteine and the closing phenylalanine or tryptophan. D genes are given only for firm matches. Not every row has a clone size; where given, it reads once, few, many or a size class.

cdr3_nt	cdr3_aa	v_call	j_call	clone_size	d_call
TGTGCCAGCAGTATTCAGGGTTTTCCCCTCCACTTT	CASSIQGFPLHF	TRBV13	TRBJ1-6	few	NA
TGTGCCAGCAGCGCCCGACTAGCGGGAGACACCGGGGAGCTGTTTTTT	CASSARLAGDTGELFF	TRBV9	TRBJ2-2	NA	TRBD2
TGCAGCGTTTCTAATACTAGGGCCGTTACAGCCTACTTACATTACAATGAGCAGTTCTTC	CSVSNTRAVTAYLHYNEQFF	TRBV29-1	TRBJ2-1	few	NA
TGTGCCAGCAGCTTACTCACAATTAGACAGGGGAGCACAGATACGCAGTATTTT	CASSLLTIRQGSTDTQYF	TRBV11-2	TRBJ2-3	NA	TRBD1
TGTGCCAGCAGCTTAGCTCTTGGAAGCGGACGGGGGGACACAGATACGCAGTATTTT	CASSLALGSGRGDTDTQYF	TRBV7-2	TRBJ2-3	NA	TRBD2
TGTGCCAGCAGCCTTGGCGGGGGTAAGTACAATGAGCAGTTCTTC	CASSLGGGKYNEQFF	TRBV7-2	TRBJ2-1	NA	TRBD2
TGTGCCAGCCGAGGGACATGGGAATCCTACACCTTC	CASRGTWESYTF	TRBV6-5	TRBJ1-2	NA	NA
TGTGCCAGCACTAAGAGGGCTTCTGGGGCCAACGTCCTGACTTTC	CASTKRASGANVLTF	TRBV27	TRBJ2-6	NA	NA
TGTGCCAGCAGCTTAGTGGGCCGGGGGGCAGACACTGAAGCTTTCTTT	CASSLVGRGADTEAFF	TRBV11-2	TRBJ1-1	NA	NA
TGTGCCACCAGCAGAGATTTGGGCGCCCTCAGGAGCAATCAGCCCCAGCATTTT	CATSRDLGALRSNQPQHF	TRBV15	TRBJ1-5	NA	NA
TGCGCCAGCAGCTTGAACATAGCGGGAGGGCCTGCCGGGGAGCTGTTTTTT	CASSLNIAGGPAGELFF	TRBV5-1	TRBJ2-2	NA	TRBD2
TGTGCCAGCAGTCCCGCGGGTCGGGGCTACACCTTC	CASSPAGRGYTF	TRBV27	TRBJ1-2	NA	NA
TGTGCCAGCAGTTACGGGCGGGGGAGCTCCTACGAGCAGTACTTC	CASSYGRGSSYEQYF	TRBV6-6	TRBJ2-7	few	TRBD2
TGTGCCAGCAGTCCCGACAGGGTCCGTGGCATTCAGTACTTC	CASSPDRVRGIQYF	TRBV6-5	TRBJ2-4	once	TRBD1